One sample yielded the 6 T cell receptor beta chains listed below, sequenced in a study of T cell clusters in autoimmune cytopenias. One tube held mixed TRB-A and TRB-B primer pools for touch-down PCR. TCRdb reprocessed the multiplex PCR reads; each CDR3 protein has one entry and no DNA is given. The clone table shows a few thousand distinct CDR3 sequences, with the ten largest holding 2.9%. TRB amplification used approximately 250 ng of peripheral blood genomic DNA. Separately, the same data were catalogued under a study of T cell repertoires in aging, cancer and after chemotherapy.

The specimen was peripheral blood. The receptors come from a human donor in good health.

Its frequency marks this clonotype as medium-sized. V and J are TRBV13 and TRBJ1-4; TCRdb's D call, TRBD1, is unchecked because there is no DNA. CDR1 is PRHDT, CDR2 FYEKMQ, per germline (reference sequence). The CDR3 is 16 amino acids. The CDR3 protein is CASSPLGDRGDEKLFF. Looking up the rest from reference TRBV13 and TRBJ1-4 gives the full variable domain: AAGVIQSPRHLIKEKRETATLKCYPIPRHDTVYWYQQGPGQDPQFLISFYEKMQSDKGSIPDRFSAQQFSDYHSELNMSSLELGDSALYFCASSPLGDRGDEKLFFGSGTQLSVL.

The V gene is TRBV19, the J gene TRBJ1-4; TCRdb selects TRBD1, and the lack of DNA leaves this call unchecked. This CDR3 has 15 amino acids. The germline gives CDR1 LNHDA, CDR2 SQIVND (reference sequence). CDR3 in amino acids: CASSIDRVKREKLFF.

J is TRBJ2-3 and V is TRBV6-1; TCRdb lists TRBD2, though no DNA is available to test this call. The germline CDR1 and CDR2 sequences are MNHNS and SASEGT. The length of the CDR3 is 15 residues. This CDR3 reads CASSDSGGGSDTQYF.

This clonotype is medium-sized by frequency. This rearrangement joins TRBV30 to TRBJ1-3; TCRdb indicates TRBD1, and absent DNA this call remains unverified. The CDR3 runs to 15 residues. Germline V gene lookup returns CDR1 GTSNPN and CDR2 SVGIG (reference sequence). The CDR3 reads CAWTHGWGPGNTIYF. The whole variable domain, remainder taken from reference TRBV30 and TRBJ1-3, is SQTIHQWPATLVQPVGSPLSLECTVEGTSNPNLYWYRQAAGRGLQLLFYSVGIGQISSEVPQNLSASRPQDRQFILSSKKLLLSDSGFYLCAWTHGWGPGNTIYFGEGSWLTVV.

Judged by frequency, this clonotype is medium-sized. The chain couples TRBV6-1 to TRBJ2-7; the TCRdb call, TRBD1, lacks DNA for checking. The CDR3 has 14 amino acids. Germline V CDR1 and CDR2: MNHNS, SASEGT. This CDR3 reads CASVYWGAAYEQYF.

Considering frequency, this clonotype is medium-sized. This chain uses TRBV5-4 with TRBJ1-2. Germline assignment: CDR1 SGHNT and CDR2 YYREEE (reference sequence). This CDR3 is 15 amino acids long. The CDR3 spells CASSPREGVDYGYTF.